The 22 T cell receptor beta chains listed next were all sequenced from one sample in a study of blood T cell repertoires in COVID-19. The protocol was immunoSEQ multiplex PCR, while the TCRdb copy is restricted to in-frame clones and leaves out a portion. The table shows 150,000 to 250,000 clones, with roughly 94% occurring only once. Sequenced: peripheral blood. These receptors were obtained from a man aged 25-45 years with COVID-19, enrolled during active disease.

The chain couples TRBV6-5 to TRBJ1-1; 7 bases agree with TRBD1. The J segment lost 3 bases and the V segment lost 5 bases, leaving 9 bases of the junction unmatched. Germline CDR1 reads MNHEY; CDR2 reads SVGAGI. The CDR3 covers 15 residues. The CDR3 region has the DNA TGTGCCAGCAGTCGACCGACAGGGTCCGACACTGAAGCTTTCTTT. Protein sequence: CASSRPTGSDTEAFF.

The chain couples TRBV4-2 to TRBJ2-3, with D uncertain. Germline V gives CDR1 LGHNA, CDR2 YNFKEQ. V lost 1 base, J lost 6 bases, and 5 bases lay in between. The CDR3 is 12 amino acids. CDR3 in amino acids: CASSQVSDTQYF. The CDR3 DNA sequence: TGTGCCAGCAGCCAAGTCTCCGATACGCAGTATTTT.

The chain uses TRBV10-2 and TRBJ1-4; 11 bases are a match to TRBD1. With V trimmed by 6 bases and J by 8 bases, 17 bases remained unmatched. Germline values: CDR1 WSHSY, CDR2 SAAADI. This CDR3 spans 18 amino acids. The CDR3 sequence is CASREAGTGGILSEKLFF. The CDR3 nucleotides read TGCGCCAGCAGGGAAGCCGGGACAGGGGGGATTCTTTCAGAAAAACTGTTTTTT.

The J gene is TRBJ1-1, the V gene TRBV30; D is ambiguous. V was clipped by 4 bases and J by 7 bases, with 16 bases between them. The CDR3 extends over 13 amino acids. Germline V CDR1 and CDR2: GTSNPN, SVGIG (reference sequence). Here the CDR3 DNA reads TGTGCCTGGATGCCGGCGAAATGGAGTGAAGCTTTCTTT. This encodes CAWMPAKWSEAFF.

The J gene is TRBJ2-1, the V gene TRBV15; D possibly corresponds to TRBD2 (5 bases). Germline lookup yields CDR1 LNHNV and CDR2 YYDKDF (reference sequence). Trimming took 0 bases from V and 6 from J, leaving 12 bases between them. The CDR3 runs 15 residues. The chain's CDR3 is CATSRESPGLNEQFF. DNA for the CDR3: TGTGCCACCAGCAGAGAATCCCCAGGACTCAATGAGCAGTTCTTC.

The V call is TRBV5-1, the J call TRBJ1-2, with TRBD1 identical over 7 bases. The CDR3 has 14 residues. Per germline, CDR1 SGHRS and CDR2 YFSETQ. V trimming: 4 bases; J trimming: 0 bases; junction bases outside the gene matches: 3. CDR3 nucleotide sequence: TGCGCCAGCAGCCAGGGGACAGCTAACTATGGCTACACCTTC. It yields the protein CASSQGTANYGYTF.

This clone was found once. V usage is TRBV19 and J usage is TRBJ1-1; D is unclear. V lost 2 bases, J lost 4 bases, and 14 bases lay in between. The CDR3 spans 15 residues. CDR1 is LNHDA, CDR2 SQIVND, per germline (reference sequence). CDR3 nucleotides: TGTGCCAGTAGTATATCCCCCGGTTCGAGCACTGAAGCTTTCTTT. Translation gives CASSISPGSSTEAFF.

CDR3 protein: CASQELTGVNSPLHF. The CDR3, as DNA: TGCGCCAGCCAAGAACTGACAGGGGTTAATTCACCCCTCCACTTT. The chain has TRBV5-1 and TRBJ1-6, with 8 positions matching TRBD1. The trim removed 7 bases at V and 6 bases at J, leaving 9 bases unmatched. The CDR3 covers 15 residues. The V gene's germline CDR1 is SGHRS and CDR2 YFSETQ.

The chain joins TRBV27 to TRBJ2-1; 8 bases are shared with TRBD2. CDR1 and CDR2 (germline): MNHEY, SMNVEV (reference sequence). There are 11 residues in the CDR3. V gave up 3 bases and J gave up 14 bases; unmatched junction bases: 3. CDR3 region: CASSFGLAEFF. CDR3 coding DNA: TGTGCCAGCAGTTTCGGACTAGCCGAGTTCTTC.

The V and J genes are TRBV15 and TRBJ2-1; tentative D call: TRBD1 (6 bases). V shed 1 base and J shed 2 bases, with 18 bases lying between them. CDR1 is LNHNV, CDR2 YYDKDF, per germline (reference sequence). This CDR3 has 18 residues. The CDR3 bases are TGTGCCACCAGCAGAGGAGAGATCAGGGGTGGCCCCTACAATGAGCAGTTCTTC. Translation: CATSRGEIRGGPYNEQFF.

The chain joins TRBV9 to TRBJ1-6; no definite D call. CDR3 length equals 15 residues. The germline V gene has CDR1 SGDLS and CDR2 YYNGEE. V lost 2 bases, J lost 7 bases, and 13 bases lay in between. The CDR3 spells CASSVSPGQNSPLHF. In DNA, the CDR3 is TGTGCCAGCAGCGTTTCTCCGGGTCAAAATTCACCCCTCCACTTT.

This clone occurred once. J is TRBJ2-2 and V is TRBV7-9, with 12 bases matching TRBD1. V was pared by 5 bases and J by 2 bases, with 12 bases of the junction left unmatched. This CDR3 has 19 residues. Germline V gene lookup returns CDR1 SEHNR and CDR2 FQNEAQ (reference sequence). CDR3 residues: CASSNPGQGAHSNTGELFF. The CDR3 DNA is TGTGCCAGCAGCAATCCGGGACAGGGGGCGCATTCTAACACCGGGGAGCTGTTTTTT.

This clone was seen only a few times. The chain carries TRBV10-3 and TRBJ2-1; TRBD2 aligns across 14 bases. CDR1 is ENHRY and CDR2 is SYGVKD in the germline V gene. V shed 6 bases, J shed 1 base, and the junction held 8 bases outside the gene matches. The CDR3 has 18 residues. CDR3 protein: CAISAGLAGGGSYNEQFF. The CDR3 nucleotides read TGTGCCATCAGCGCCGGACTAGCGGGGGGTGGATCCTACAATGAGCAGTTCTTC.

J is TRBJ2-1 and V is TRBV2; 8 nucleotides match TRBD2. This CDR3 region has 15 residues. The trim removed 7 bases at V and 6 bases at J, leaving 11 bases unmatched. Germline values: CDR1 SNHLY, CDR2 FYNNEI. The CDR3 sequence is CASTFRGGASNEQFF. Written as DNA, the CDR3 is TGTGCCAGCACCTTTCGGGGGGGGGCCAGCAATGAGCAGTTCTTC.

This sequence joins TRBV4-1 and TRBJ2-1; D gene ambiguous. Germline V gene data show CDR1 as MGHRA and CDR2 as YSYEKL. This CDR3 has 12 amino acids. V lost 3 bases, J lost 8 bases, and 8 bases lay in between. CDR3 protein: CASSHLSYEQFF. CDR3 coding DNA: TGCGCCAGCAGCCATCTCTCCTATGAGCAGTTCTTC.

This clone came up once. The V and J genes are TRBV6-5 and TRBJ1-3; D remains unclear. The germline V and J ends were trimmed by 7 bases and 3 bases, with 13 bases remaining between them. The CDR3 contains 14 residues. CDR1 and CDR2 from the germline V gene are MNHEY and SVGAGI. The CDR3 spells CASNPRGFGNTIYF. CDR3 sequence (DNA): TGTGCCAGCAACCCACGGGGATTTGGAAACACCATATATTTT.

The chain has TRBV5-1 and TRBJ2-2; D is unclear. There are 14 residues in the CDR3. V lost 0 bases, J lost 4 bases, and 7 bases lay in between. Germline CDR1 SGHRS, CDR2 YFSETQ. DNA for the CDR3: TGCGCCAGCAGCTTGGCGCCGGGCACCGGGGAGCTGTTTTTT. Its protein product is CASSLAPGTGELFF.

The chain carries TRBV5-1 and TRBJ1-3; TRBD1 agrees at 7 bases. CDR3 length: 14 residues. The trim removed 4 bases at V and 4 bases at J, leaving 5 bases unmatched. Germline V gene sequence: CDR1 SGHRS, CDR2 YFSETQ. The CDR3 bases are TGCGCCAGCAGCCCCGGGACAGAAGGAAACACCATATATTTT. Protein: CASSPGTEGNTIYF.

The V gene is TRBV5-1, the J gene TRBJ1-6; 7 bases are a match to TRBD1. This CDR3 has 16 residues. V lost 3 bases to trimming and J lost 7 bases; unmatched junction nucleotides: 10. CDR1 is SGHRS, CDR2 YFSETQ, per germline. CDR3 loop: CASSWVGQGGNSPLHF. The CDR3 DNA reads TGCGCCAGCAGCTGGGTAGGGCAGGGGGGAAATTCACCCCTCCACTTT. Complete variable domain (other parts from reference TRBV5-1 and TRBJ1-6): KAGVTQTPRYLIKTRGQQVTLSCSPISGHRSVSWYQQTPGQGLQFLFEYFSETQRNKGNFPGRFSGRQFSNSRSEMNVSTLELGDSALYLCASSWVGQGGNSPLHFGNGTRLTVT.

The chain couples TRBV11-2 to TRBJ2-5, with TRBD2 matching 7 bases. Per germline, CDR1 SGHAT and CDR2 FQNNGV. The V and J ends lost 5 bases and 6 bases, in that order; junction bases with no gene match: 3. The CDR3 extends over 12 amino acids. The CDR3 DNA follows: TGTGCCAGCAGCGGGGGGGGTCAGACCCAGTACTTC. Its translation: CASSGGGQTQYF.

V and J are TRBV27 and TRBJ1-1; D unresolved. Deletions cut 7 bases from V and 5 bases from J, with 23 bases between. This CDR3 is built from 16 residues. Germline-derived CDR1 and CDR2 are MNHEY and SMNVEV (reference sequence). DNA for the CDR3: TGTGCCAGCACCCCCGCATGGGTCGGGGTGGGGACTGAAGCTTTCTTT. This encodes CASTPAWVGVGTEAFF.

This chain connects TRBV19 to TRBJ2-6; D remains ambiguous. The V gene's germline CDR1 is LNHDA and CDR2 SQIVND (reference sequence). The CDR3 sequence is 15 residues long. V lost 6 bases, J lost 4 bases, and 13 bases lay in between. CDR3 coding DNA: TGTGCCAGTAGCCAAGCTAACTCCGGGGCCAACGTCCTGACTTTC. This codes for CASSQANSGANVLTF.